This TCR beta chain was observed in a study of OX40 agonist ivuxolimab in advanced cancers. Produced via immunoSEQ multiplex PCR; TCRdb's table is partial and in-frame only. The table records some 42,000 clones, around 91% of them present only once. In its sample, this clone was seen once. Germline assignment: CDR1 SGDLS and CDR2 YYNGEE. The CDR3 extends over 15 amino acids. V shed 0 bases and J shed 0 bases, with 9 bases lying between them. This clonotype was sampled from an adult with an advanced solid tumor such as melanoma, head and neck, liver or kidney cancer. The gene calls are TRBV9 and TRBJ1-1; D remains unclear. The material was CD4+ or CD8+ T cells sorted from blood, obtained in a trial of the OX40 agonist ivuxolimab. CDR3 nucleotides: TGTGCCAGCAGCGTAGGGGGTAACCTGAACACTGAAGCTTTCTTT. This gives the protein CASSVGGNLNTEAFF. The complete variable domain, with remaining parts taken from reference TRBV9 and TRBJ1-1, reads DSGVTQTPKHLITATGQRVTLRCSPRSGDLSVYWYQQSLDQGLQFLIQYYNGEERAKGNILERFSAQQFPDLHSELNLSSLELGDSALYFCASSVGGNLNTEAFFGQGTRLTVV.